The 9 T cell receptor beta chains below were found in one sample sequenced in a study of T cell changes during pregnancy in multiple sclerosis. Using immunoSEQ multiplex PCR, the repertoire was profiled, and TCRdb retains in-frame clones only, with some absent. The sample lists tens of thousands of clones, 88% occurring once. Sequences were derived from peripheral blood, sampled in the first trimester of pregnancy. All receptors derive from a female donor with multiple sclerosis, enrolled in a pregnancy study.

The chain employs TRBV28 and TRBJ1-2; 8 bases match TRBD1. The CDR3 has 15 amino acids. CDR1 and CDR2 (germline): MDHEN, SYDVKM. With V trimmed by 2 bases and J by 4 bases, 6 bases remained unmatched. The CDR3 here is CASSLGDRSGYGYTF. DNA of the CDR3: TGTGCCAGCAGTTTAGGGGACAGGTCAGGCTATGGCTACACCTTC.

The chain has TRBV12-5 and TRBJ1-2, with 8 bases matching TRBD1. The CDR3 runs 14 residues. Germline CDR1 and CDR2: LGHNT and FRNRAP. V gave up 5 bases and J gave up 2 bases; unmatched junction bases: 4. The CDR3 sequence: CASGLGQGNYGYTF. The CDR3 DNA sequence: TGTGCTAGTGGTCTAGGACAGGGAAACTATGGCTACACCTTC.

The genes are TRBV19 and TRBJ1-4; D is unresolved. Per the germline V gene, CDR1 is LNHDA and CDR2 is SQIVND (reference sequence). V gave up 6 bases and J gave up 8 bases, with 13 bases separating them. CDR3 length: 13 amino acids. In DNA, the CDR3 is TGTGCCAGTAGGCCGGGAAATGACGAAAAACTGTTTTTT. This encodes CASRPGNDEKLFF.

The chain recombines TRBV7-2 with TRBJ1-1; TRBD1 matches 9 bases. The CDR3 consists of 18 residues. Germline V gene data show CDR1 as SGHTA and CDR2 as FQGNSA. The V and J ends lost 1 base and 3 bases, in that order; junction bases with no gene match: 12. For the CDR3, the DNA is TGTGCCAGCAGCTTAGGACAGGGGGTGTATCGTGGGGACACTGAAGCTTTCTTT. Encoded protein: CASSLGQGVYRGDTEAFF.

The V call is TRBV4-1, the J call TRBJ2-3; 9 bases align to TRBD2. The junction had 5 bases not matched to a gene; V was cut back by 4 bases and J by 3 bases. This CDR3 has 15 amino acids. Germline V gene lookup returns CDR1 MGHRA and CDR2 YSYEKL. The CDR3 nucleotides read TGCGCCAGCAGCCCCCATAGCGGGAGAACAGATACGCAGTATTTT. It encodes CASSPHSGRTDTQYF.

This clone was observed a single time. The chain joins TRBV14 to TRBJ2-7, with a tentative D call TRBD2 (6 bases). The CDR3 is 16 residues long. CDR1 and CDR2 (germline): SGHDN, FVKESK. Trimming left V 6 bases short and J 9 bases short, with 27 bases between. The CDR3 DNA reads as TGTGCCAGCAGTAGAGCTCTCGGGAGTGGGGGTAGCTGGCAGTACTTC. Translating gives CASSRALGSGGSWQYF.

The chain has TRBV5-6 and TRBJ2-4; 7 bases match TRBD1. CDR1 and CDR2 from the germline V gene are SGHDT and YYEEEE. The junction had 6 bases not matched to a gene; V was cut back by 4 bases and J by 5 bases. The CDR3 extends over 14 amino acids. The CDR3 nucleotides are TGTGCCAGCAGCCTACTGACAGGGCAAAACATTCAGTACTTC. Translating it yields CASSLLTGQNIQYF.

This clone occurred a few times. The DNA of the CDR3 is TGTGCCAGCAGGCCGACAGGGCGCAATCAGCCCCAGCATTTT. Protein product: CASRPTGRNQPQHF. This chain uses TRBV6-5 with TRBJ1-5; 7 bases agree with TRBD1. With V trimmed by 6 bases and J by 2 bases, 4 bases remained unmatched. CDR1 and CDR2 from the germline V gene are MNHEY and SVGAGI. CDR3 length equals 14 residues.

The CDR3 protein is CASTPPGRRGNYGYTF. The CDR3 DNA sequence: TGTGCCAGTACCCCCCCTGGGAGGAGGGGTAACTATGGCTACACCTTC. This chain uses TRBV19 with TRBJ1-2; possibly TRBD1 for D (5 bases). In germline, CDR1 is LNHDA, CDR2 SQIVND (reference sequence). With 7 bases removed from V and 1 base from J, the gap between germline ends came to 19 bases. The CDR3 is 16 amino acids.